Below, 23 T cell receptor beta chains from the same sample are listed, as sequenced in a study of blood T cell repertoires in COVID-19. TCRdb's table, derived via immunoSEQ multiplex PCR, lists solely in-frame clones and lacks some. This table has approximately 50,000 clones, nearly 95% appearing once. The sample was peripheral blood. The receptor source for this set is a man aged 50 to 59 with active COVID-19.

This rearrangement joins TRBV5-1 to TRBJ2-3, with 7 nucleotides matching TRBD2. The CDR3 runs 13 residues. The junction had 5 bases not matched to a gene; V was cut back by 3 bases and J by 7 bases. Germline V lookup: CDR1 SGHRS, CDR2 YFSETQ. Here the CDR3 DNA reads TGCGCCAGCAGCTCGGGGAGGGCCAATACGCAGTATTTT. Its translation is CASSSGRANTQYF.

The V gene is TRBV28, the J gene TRBJ1-2; D unresolved. V shed 3 bases and J shed 1 base, with 3 bases lying between them. Germline V lookup: CDR1 MDHEN, CDR2 SYDVKM. The CDR3 runs to 12 residues. The CDR3 region has the DNA TGTGCCAGCAGTTTCCTTAACTATGGCTACACCTTC. This encodes CASSFLNYGYTF.

The genes are TRBV18 and TRBJ2-7; possible D gene TRBD1, 6 bases. The CDR3 contains 14 residues. CDR1 and CDR2 from the germline V gene are KGHSH and LQKENI. With 6 bases removed from V and 3 bases from J, the gap between germline ends came to 15 bases. CDR3 sequence reads: CASSQSTGNYEQYF. CDR3 DNA: TGTGCCAGCTCCCAATCAACAGGGAACTACGAGCAGTACTTC. Full variable domain (rest looked up from reference TRBV18 and TRBJ2-7): NAGVMQNPRHLVRRRGQEARLRCSPMKGHSHVYWYRQLPEEGLKFMVYLQKENIIDESGMPKERFSAEFPKEGPSILRIQQVVRGDSAAYFCASSQSTGNYEQYFGPGTRLTVT.

In nucleotides, the CDR3 is TGTGCCAGCAGTGACCCGGGGGGCTACACTGAAGCTTTCTTT. Translated, it gives CASSDPGGYTEAFF. The chain has TRBV6-1 and TRBJ1-1; D possibly corresponds to TRBD1 (6 bases). The CDR3 extends over 14 amino acids. V was cut by 3 bases and J by 3 bases, with 11 bases left in between. The germline CDR1 and CDR2 sequences are MNHNS and SASEGT.

This clone has a handful of counts. V gene TRBV6-5 combines with J gene TRBJ1-1; D is unresolved. V was shortened by 2 bases and J by 4 bases, with 11 bases between the two germline ends. CDR3 size: 14 residues. Germline V gene data show CDR1 as MNHEY and CDR2 as SVGAGI. This CDR3 is CASSYGAGTTEAFF. The CDR3 nucleotides are TGTGCCAGCAGTTACGGCGCAGGTACCACTGAAGCTTTCTTT.

CDR3 nucleotides: TGCGCCAGCAGCCAAGATGCTAGCGGGAGGGCCAATGAGCAGTTCTTC. Amino acid sequence: CASSQDASGRANEQFF. This rearrangement joins TRBV4-1 to TRBJ2-1; TRBD2 agrees at 12 bases. V was clipped by 0 bases and J by 6 bases; unmatched bases: 3. The germline CDR1 and CDR2 sequences are MGHRA and YSYEKL. This CDR3 has 16 residues.

This clone was seen a single time. The chain recombines TRBV9 with TRBJ2-3, with 8 positions matching TRBD1. CDR3 length: 16 amino acids. Trimming took 3 bases from V and 5 from J; bases not matched to a gene: 11. Germline CDR1 and CDR2: SGDLS and YYNGEE. DNA of the CDR3: TGTGCCAGCAGCGCAGGGGGCGGGCAGTCCCTAGATACGCAGTATTTT. It codes for CASSAGGGQSLDTQYF.

The rearrangement links TRBV29-1 to TRBJ2-5; 7 nucleotides line up with TRBD1. J lost 5 bases, V lost 4 bases, and 7 bases had no gene match. Germline V gene lookup returns CDR1 SQVTM and CDR2 ANQGSEA. This CDR3 has 13 residues. This chain's CDR3 is CSVVDRGPETQYF. Written as DNA, the CDR3 is TGCAGCGTTGTTGATAGGGGGCCGGAGACCCAGTACTTC. The variable domain in full, with the rest retrieved from reference TRBV29-1 and TRBJ2-5, is SAVISQKPSRDICQRGTSLTIQCQVDSQVTMMFWYRQQPGQSLTLIATANQGSEATYESGFVIDKFPISRPNLTFSTLTVSNMSPEDSSIYLCSVVDRGPETQYFGPGTRLLVL.

The chain uses TRBV27 and TRBJ2-1; TRBD2 aligns across 12 bases. Germline V gene lookup returns CDR1 MNHEY and CDR2 SMNVEV (reference sequence). The CDR3 has 13 amino acids. Losses at the gene ends were 5 bases for V and 9 bases for J; bases not matched to a gene: 2. The CDR3 sequence is CASSLGLAGEQFF. The CDR3 nucleotides read TGTGCCAGCAGTCTGGGACTAGCGGGTGAGCAGTTCTTC.

The chain recombines TRBV5-1 with TRBJ1-5; 7 bases map to TRBD1. In germline, CDR1 is SGHRS, CDR2 YFSETQ. V was pared by 8 bases and J by 1 base, with 3 bases of the junction left unmatched. This CDR3 has 13 residues. This CDR3 is CASSTGSNQPQHF. The CDR3 bases are TGCGCCAGTTCGACAGGGAGCAATCAGCCCCAGCATTTT.

This chain uses TRBV4-1 with TRBJ2-1, with TRBD2 matching over 10 bases. V dropped 0 bases and J dropped 7; count of bases not matched to a gene: 6. The CDR3 contains 16 residues. Germline CDR1 and CDR2: MGHRA and YSYEKL. CDR3 coding DNA: TGCGCCAGCAGCCAAGATAGCGGGGGGCCTTTTAATGAGCAGTTCTTC. This gives the protein CASSQDSGGPFNEQFF.

This clone has just a few counts. The CDR3 DNA sequence: TGTGCCAGCAGCTTAGGGACTAGCGGGAACAATGAGCAGTTCTTC. Translating it yields CASSLGTSGNNEQFF. V and J are TRBV7-3 and TRBJ2-1, with TRBD2 matching 13 bases. Germline V gene sequence: CDR1 SGHTA, CDR2 FQGTGA. The length of the CDR3 is 15 residues. The V gene end was trimmed by 2 bases and the J gene end by 5 bases; junction bases not matched to a gene: 0.

This chain links TRBV2 with TRBJ1-1, with TRBD1 matching 8 bases. Germline CDR1 and CDR2: SNHLY and FYNNEI. The CDR3 has 15 amino acids. Trimming at V came to 5 bases and at J to 5 bases, leaving 10 bases not matched to a gene. This chain's CDR3 is CASSPGTGPRTEAFF. The CDR3 nucleotides read TGTGCCAGCAGTCCCGGGACAGGCCCGAGGACTGAAGCTTTCTTT.

In this sample, this clone turned up once. Other DNA sequences in the sample encode the same CDR3. The chain uses TRBV19 and TRBJ1-5; no clear D. Per the germline V gene, CDR1 is LNHDA and CDR2 is SQIVND (reference sequence). This CDR3 comprises 13 residues. V lost 3 bases and J lost 4, with 7 bases in between. CDR3 nucleotide sequence: TGTGCCAGTAGTATTTCGGGAAATCAGCCCCAGCATTTT. This gives the protein CASSISGNQPQHF.

The V call is TRBV14, the J call TRBJ2-3, with 7 bases matching TRBD2. This CDR3 contains 18 residues. The V and J ends lost 3 bases and 4 bases, in that order; junction bases with no gene match: 16. Per germline, CDR1 SGHDN and CDR2 FVKESK. The CDR3 DNA is TGTGCCAGCAGCCAGAGGTTGGGGCGGGAGAGCTTGGCAGATACGCAGTATTTT. The encoded protein is CASSQRLGRESLADTQYF.

The rearrangement joins TRBV2 to TRBJ1-4; no clear D. CDR3 length equals 14 residues. V shed 2 bases and J shed 7 bases, with 11 bases lying between them. The germline gives CDR1 SNHLY, CDR2 FYNNEI. CDR3 in amino acids: CASSEKWAGEKLFF. As DNA, the CDR3 is TGTGCCAGCAGTGAAAAGTGGGCGGGTGAAAAACTGTTTTTT. The whole variable domain, remainder taken from reference TRBV2 and TRBJ1-4, is EPEVTQTPSHQVTQMGQEVILRCVPISNHLYFYWYRQILGQKVEFLVSFYNNEISEKSEIFDDQFSVERPDGSNFTLKIRSTKLEDSAMYFCASSEKWAGEKLFFGSGTQLSVL.

This chain links TRBV27 with TRBJ2-1; no definite D call. This CDR3 is built from 13 residues. V was shortened by 3 bases and J by 5 bases, with 8 bases between the two germline ends. In germline, CDR1 is MNHEY, CDR2 SMNVEV (reference sequence). CDR3 nucleotide sequence: TGTGCCAGCAGTTTTTGGCAGAACAATGAGCAGTTCTTC. It codes for CASSFWQNNEQFF.

The chain carries TRBV6-5 and TRBJ1-5; D is unresolved. The germline CDR1 and CDR2 sequences are MNHEY and SVGAGI. The V end lost 7 bases, the J end lost 4 bases, and 17 bases lay between the germline ends. The CDR3 loop spans 15 amino acids. CDR3 sequence reads: CASKISLTQNQPQHF. The CDR3 nucleotides read TGTGCCAGCAAGATTAGCCTAACCCAGAATCAGCCCCAGCATTTT.

The chain recombines TRBV6-6 with TRBJ2-7, with a tentative D call TRBD2 (6 bases). V was shortened by 2 bases and J by 4 bases, with 18 bases between the two germline ends. Germline V gene sequence: CDR1 MNHNY, CDR2 SVGAGI (reference sequence). This CDR3 spans 16 amino acids. The CDR3 loop reads CASSYPTSRSIYEQYF. In nucleotides, the CDR3 is TGTGCCAGCAGTTACCCCACTAGCCGATCGATATACGAGCAGTACTTC.

The chain has TRBV28 and TRBJ2-2; D not resolved. V was pared by 9 bases and J by 6 bases, with 8 bases between. The germline CDR1 and CDR2 sequences are MDHEN and SYDVKM. The CDR3 is 11 residues long. The CDR3 nucleotides read TGTGCCAGTTTCGGGTCCGGGGAGCTGTTTTTT. Translated: CASFGSGELFF.

The rearrangement links TRBV7-3 to TRBJ2-1; 12 bases are a match to TRBD2. V shed 5 bases, J shed 4 bases, and the junction held 6 bases outside the gene matches. The CDR3 consists of 16 residues. From germline, CDR1 is SGHTA and CDR2 FQGTGA. The CDR3 here is CASSPQTSGGYNEQFF. In nucleotides, the CDR3 is TGTGCCAGCAGCCCTCAGACTAGCGGGGGATACAATGAGCAGTTCTTC.

The chain joins TRBV7-3 to TRBJ2-1, with D hard to call. Germline V lookup: CDR1 SGHTA, CDR2 FQGTGA. The length of the CDR3 is 13 residues. V dropped 1 base and J dropped 4 bases, with 5 bases sitting between them. The CDR3 nucleotides read TGTGCCAGCAGCTTAAACAGTTACAATGAGCAGTTCTTC. This gives the protein CASSLNSYNEQFF.

This clone was seen once. The gene calls are TRBV9 and TRBJ2-3; D is unclear. Trimming took off 0 bases at V and 4 bases at J, with 15 bases between the two ends. The CDR3 consists of 16 residues. Germline V CDR1 and CDR2: SGDLS, YYNGEE. The CDR3 sequence: CASSVAAALPADTQYF. CDR3 in DNA: TGTGCCAGCAGCGTAGCTGCGGCTTTGCCCGCAGATACGCAGTATTTT. Based on the CDR3 plus reference TRBV9 and TRBJ2-3, the full variable domain is DSGVTQTPKHLITATGQRVTLRCSPRSGDLSVYWYQQSLDQGLQFLIQYYNGEERAKGNILERFSAQQFPDLHSELNLSSLELGDSALYFCASSVAAALPADTQYFGPGTRLTVL.